Presented here are 18 T cell receptor beta chains from one specimen sequenced in a study of metastatic and nonmetastatic thyroid tumors. TCRdb redid the clone calls on the PCR reads using MiXCR. The data show around 65,000 clones, approximately 14% seen once. Until they underwent thyroid surgery, no patient had received any treatment. Sequencing input: blood. The receptors derive from a male donor with papillary thyroid cancer or a benign thyroid nodule (not recorded which). Some clones in this sample may be carry-over from other donors' samples.

This clone was observed many times. The J gene is TRBJ1-2, the V gene TRBV30, with D possibly being TRBD1 (5 bases). The CDR3 covers 12 residues. Germline loops: CDR1 GTSNPN, CDR2 SVGIG (reference sequence). The V gene lost 0 bases and the J gene lost 8 bases, with 10 bases spanning the gap. The CDR3 bases are TGTGCCTGGAGTGTATTTGGGGACGGCTACACCTTC. Amino acid sequence: CAWSVFGDGYTF.

This clone has a count of ten or more. The chain employs TRBV6-1 and TRBJ1-4, with D possibly TRBD1 on 6 matching bases. The germline CDR1 and CDR2 sequences are MNHNS and SASEGT. The CDR3 has 15 amino acids. Trimming took off 6 bases at V and 4 bases at J, with 15 bases between the two ends. CDR3 in DNA: TGTGCCAGCAGGGGATCAGGGGCGCTTAATGAAAAACTGTTTTTT. This codes for CASRGSGALNEKLFF.

Many counts were recorded for this clone. The chain couples TRBV2 to TRBJ1-3, with D unclear. Germline loops: CDR1 SNHLY, CDR2 FYNNEI. V gave up 7 bases and J gave up 4 bases, with 8 bases separating them. The CDR3 is made up of 12 amino acids. DNA of the CDR3: TGTGCCAGCACCGGCGGGGGAAACACCATATATTTT. Translated: CASTGGGNTIYF.

This clone was counted ten times or more. V gene TRBV9 combines with J gene TRBJ2-2, with D unclear. CDR1 and CDR2 (germline): SGDLS, YYNGEE. The CDR3 length is 15 residues. The V and J ends lost 4 bases and 2 bases respectively, with 12 bases between them. CDR3 sequence (DNA): TGTGCCAGCAGCCGTTCCTTGATTAACACCGGGGAGCTGTTTTTT. Protein product: CASSRSLINTGELFF.

This clone was detected only a few times. With a much larger clone just one base away, this may be a read error. The CDR3 loop is CSVLTGLDNYGYTF. In nucleotides, the CDR3 is TGCAGCGTGCTTACAGGTCTAGATAACTATGGCTACACCTTC. This chain uses TRBV29-1 with TRBJ1-2, with D perhaps TRBD1 (5 bases). The CDR3 sequence is 14 residues long. Deletions cut 6 bases from V and 1 base from J, with 15 bases between. The germline V gene has CDR1 SQVTM and CDR2 ANQGSEA.

The J gene is TRBJ2-7, the V gene TRBV28, with TRBD2 identical over 14 bases. The V gene end was trimmed by 6 bases and the J gene end by 10 bases; junction bases not matched to a gene: 8. CDR1 is MDHEN and CDR2 is SYDVKM in the germline V gene. The CDR3 sequence is 14 residues long. The CDR3 reads CASRSGLAGGAQYF. For the CDR3, the DNA is TGTGCCAGCAGATCTGGACTAGCGGGAGGCGCTCAGTACTTC.

This clone was observed at least ten times. The V and J genes are TRBV2 and TRBJ1-6; D not certain. V shed 7 bases and J shed 5 bases, with 15 bases lying between them. This CDR3 is built from 15 residues. Germline assignment: CDR1 SNHLY and CDR2 FYNNEI. The CDR3 loop reads CASNKPGANNSPLHF. The CDR3 nucleotides are TGTGCCAGCAACAAACCGGGCGCGAATAATTCACCCCTCCACTTT.

As regards this clone: A much bigger clone sits one base away, suggesting this may be a read error. CDR3 sequence (DNA): TGCAGTGCTAGCATGGTCGAGGAGACCCAGTACTTC. It specifies CSASMVEETQYF. The V and J genes are TRBV20-1 and TRBJ2-5; D is unresolved. CDR1 and CDR2 from the germline V gene are DFQATT and SNEGSKA (reference sequence). Trimming took 3 bases from V and 5 from J, leaving 10 bases between them. CDR3 length equals 12 residues.

This clone was found a few times. CDR3 residues: CSARAGGAYEQYF. As DNA, the CDR3 is TGCAGTGCTAGAGCCGGGGGGGCCTACGAGCAGTACTTC. The chain uses TRBV20-1 and TRBJ2-7; 8 positions agree with TRBD2. Looked up from germline, CDR1 is DFQATT and CDR2 is SNEGSKA (reference sequence). The CDR3 covers 13 residues. V lost 1 base to trimming and J lost 2 bases; unmatched junction nucleotides: 1.

The chain carries TRBV20-1 and TRBJ2-2, with 9 bases aligning to TRBD1. Germline V lookup: CDR1 DFQATT, CDR2 SNEGSKA (reference sequence). The CDR3 runs 15 residues. The junction had 10 bases not matched to a gene; V was cut back by 6 bases and J by 5 bases. CDR3 DNA sequence: TGCAGTGCCCTCCCCGGGACAGGGAAAACCGGGGAGCTGTTTTTT. It is translated as CSALPGTGKTGELFF.

This clone has a handful of counts. A much larger clone differs by one base, so this may be a read error. The sample holds other DNA sequences that translate to the same CDR3. V is TRBV7-2 and J is TRBJ1-5; D perhaps matches TRBD1 (6 bases). The CDR3 consists of 13 residues. With 5 bases removed from V and 7 bases from J, the gap between germline ends came to 12 bases. Per germline, CDR1 SGHTA and CDR2 FQGNSA. As DNA, the CDR3 is TGTGCCAGCAGCAAGGGGGTCAACCAGCCCCAGCATTTT. Translation: CASSKGVNQPQHF. Using reference TRBV7-2 and TRBJ1-5 for the parts outside the CDR3, the full variable domain is GAGVSQSPSNKVTEKGKDVELRCDPISGHTALYWYRQSLGQGLEFLIYFQGNSAPDKSGLPSDRFSAERTGGSVSTLTIQRTQQEDSAVYLCASSKGVNQPQHFGDGTRLSIL.

This clone was counted between two and nine times. A single base separates this from a much larger clone, so it may be a read error. CDR3 sequence: CASSESWVAGAYTQYF. CDR3 coding DNA: TGCGCCAGCAGTGAGTCGTGGGTAGCGGGAGCTTATACGCAGTATTTT. The V and J genes are TRBV10-1 and TRBJ2-3; 9 bases agree with TRBD2. V shed 0 bases and J 7 bases; nucleotides not matched to a gene: 8. Germline V lookup: CDR1 WNHNN, CDR2 SYGVQD (reference sequence). The CDR3 contains 16 residues.

This clone occurred many times. V usage is TRBV2 and J usage is TRBJ1-2; the D is unclear. V was shortened by 7 bases and J by 5 bases, with 14 bases between the two germline ends. Germline V CDR1 and CDR2: SNHLY, FYNNEI. The CDR3 covers 13 residues. The DNA of the CDR3 is TGTGCCAGCAATAAGGACGGGAGGTATGGCTACACCTTC. Residues: CASNKDGRYGYTF. The complete variable domain, with remaining parts taken from reference TRBV2 and TRBJ1-2, reads EPEVTQTPSHQVTQMGQEVILRCVPISNHLYFYWYRQILGQKVEFLVSFYNNEISEKSEIFDDQFSVERPDGSNFTLKIRSTKLEDSAMYFCASNKDGRYGYTFGSGTRLTVV.

The genes are TRBV9 and TRBJ2-7, with D hard to call. The CDR3 runs 14 residues. Trimming stripped 0 bases from V and 4 bases from J, with 11 bases between. Per the germline V gene, CDR1 is SGDLS and CDR2 is YYNGEE. This CDR3 is CASSVAGDQYEQYF. CDR3 nucleotide sequence: TGTGCCAGCAGCGTAGCTGGGGATCAGTACGAGCAGTACTTC. Full variable domain (missing parts from reference TRBV9 and TRBJ2-7): DSGVTQTPKHLITATGQRVTLRCSPRSGDLSVYWYQQSLDQGLQFLIQYYNGEERAKGNILERFSAQQFPDLHSELNLSSLELGDSALYFCASSVAGDQYEQYFGPGTRLTVT.

This clone was observed at least ten times. The chain employs TRBV14 and TRBJ1-6; no clear D. The CDR3 is 12 amino acids. Trimming stripped 5 bases from V and 9 bases from J, with 8 bases between. Germline values: CDR1 SGHDN, CDR2 FVKESK. DNA for the CDR3: TGTGCCAGCAGCTACAATATTTCACCCCTCCACTTT. Translated, it gives CASSYNISPLHF.

At least ten counts were recorded for this clone. Other DNA variants within this sample encode the same CDR3. The chain uses TRBV6-6 and TRBJ2-7, with D perhaps matching TRBD1 (6 bases). The CDR3 covers 15 residues. Trimming removed 0 bases at V and 5 bases at J, with 14 bases between. Germline CDR1 reads MNHNY; CDR2 reads SVGAGI (reference sequence). In DNA form, the CDR3 reads TGTGCCAGCAGTTACTCGAAGGCAGGGGCTGACGAGCAGTACGTC. Translated, it gives CASSYSKAGADEQYV.

In this sample, this clone turned up many times. V gene TRBV18 combines with J gene TRBJ2-7; D ambiguous. The CDR3 is 14 amino acids. Trimming left V 6 bases short and J 0 bases short, with 12 bases between. CDR1 KGHSH and CDR2 LQKENI come from the germline V gene. The CDR3 region has the DNA TGTGCCAGCTCCCCTAGAACGGGCTCCTACGAGCAGTACTTC. Translated, it gives CASSPRTGSYEQYF.

Regarding this clone: A much larger clone is a single base away; this may be a read error. The V gene is TRBV9, the J gene TRBJ1-1, with a weak D call TRBD1 (5 bases). V lost 3 bases and J 3 bases, leaving 18 bases between the germline ends. This CDR3 has 16 residues. Germline V lookup: CDR1 SGDLS, CDR2 YYNGEE. The CDR3 DNA reads TGTGCCAGCAGCGCCACCCCGGGGACCCAGGACACTGAAGCTTTCTTT. Translation gives CASSATPGTQDTEAFF. Together with reference TRBV9 and TRBJ1-1, the CDR3 gives the full variable domain: DSGVTQTPKHLITATGQRVTLRCSPRSGDLSVYWYQQSLDQGLQFLIQYYNGEERAKGNILERFSAQQFPDLHSELNLSSLELGDSALYFCASSATPGTQDTEAFFGQGTRLTVV.